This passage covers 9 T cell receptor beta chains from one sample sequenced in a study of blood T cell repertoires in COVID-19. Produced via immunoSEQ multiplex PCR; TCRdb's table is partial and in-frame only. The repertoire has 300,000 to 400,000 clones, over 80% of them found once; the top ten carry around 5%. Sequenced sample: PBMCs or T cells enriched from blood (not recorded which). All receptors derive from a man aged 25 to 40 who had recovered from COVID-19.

This CDR3 is CAWILRGTYNSPLHF. The CDR3 DNA is TGTGCCTGGATCTTGCGGGGAACCTATAATTCACCCCTCCACTTT. V gene TRBV30 combines with J gene TRBJ1-6; D is unresolved. The germline V gene encodes CDR1 GTSNPN and CDR2 SVGIG (reference sequence). V lost 4 bases and J lost 2, with 12 bases in between. The CDR3 has 15 amino acids.

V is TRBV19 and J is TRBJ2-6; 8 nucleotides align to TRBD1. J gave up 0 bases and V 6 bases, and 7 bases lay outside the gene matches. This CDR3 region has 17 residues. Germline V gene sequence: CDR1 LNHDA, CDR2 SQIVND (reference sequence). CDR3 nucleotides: TGTGCCAGTAGGCCGGAGGACAGGGCCTCTGGGGCCAACGTCCTGACTTTC. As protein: CASRPEDRASGANVLTF.

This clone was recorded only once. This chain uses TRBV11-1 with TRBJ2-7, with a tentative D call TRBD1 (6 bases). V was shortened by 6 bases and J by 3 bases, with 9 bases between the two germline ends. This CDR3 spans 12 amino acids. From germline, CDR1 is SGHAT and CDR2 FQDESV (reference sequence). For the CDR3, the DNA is TGTGCCAGCAGTCGGGACATCTACGAGCAGTACTTC. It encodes CASSRDIYEQYF. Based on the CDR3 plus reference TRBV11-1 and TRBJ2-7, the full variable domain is EAEVAQSPRYKITEKSQAVAFWCDPISGHATLYWYRQILGQGPELLVQFQDESVVDDSQLPKDRFSAERLKGVDSTLKIQPAELGDSAMYLCASSRDIYEQYFGPGTRLTVT.

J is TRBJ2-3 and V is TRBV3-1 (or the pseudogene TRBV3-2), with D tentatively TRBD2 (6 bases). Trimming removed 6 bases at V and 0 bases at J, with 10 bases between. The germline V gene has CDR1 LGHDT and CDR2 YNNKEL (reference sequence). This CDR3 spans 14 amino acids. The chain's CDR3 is CASSRRGSTDTQYF. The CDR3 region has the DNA TGTGCCAGCAGTAGACGGGGGAGCACAGATACGCAGTATTTT.

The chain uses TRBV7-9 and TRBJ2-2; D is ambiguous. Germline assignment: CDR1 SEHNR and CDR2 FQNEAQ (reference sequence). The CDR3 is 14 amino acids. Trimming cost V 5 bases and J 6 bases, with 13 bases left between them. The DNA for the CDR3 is TGTGCCAGCAGCACCCTAGTTTCCTCCGGGGAGCTGTTTTTT. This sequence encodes CASSTLVSSGELFF.

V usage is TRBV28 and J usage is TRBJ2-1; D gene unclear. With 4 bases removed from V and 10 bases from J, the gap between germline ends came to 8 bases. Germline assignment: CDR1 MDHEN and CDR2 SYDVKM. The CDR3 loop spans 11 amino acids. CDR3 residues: CASSSPREQFF. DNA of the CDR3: TGTGCCAGCAGTTCACCTAGGGAGCAGTTCTTC.

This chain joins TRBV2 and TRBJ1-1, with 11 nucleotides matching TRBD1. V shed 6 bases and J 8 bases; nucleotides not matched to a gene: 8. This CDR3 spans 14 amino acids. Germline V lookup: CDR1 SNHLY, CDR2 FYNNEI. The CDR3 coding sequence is TGTGCCAGCAGAACTGGACAGGGGGCCATCGAAGCTTTCTTT. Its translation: CASRTGQGAIEAFF.

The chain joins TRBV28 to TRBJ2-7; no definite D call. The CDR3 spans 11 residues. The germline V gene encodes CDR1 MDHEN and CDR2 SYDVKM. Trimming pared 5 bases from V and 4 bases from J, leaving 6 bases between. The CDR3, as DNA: TGTGCCAGCAGTGTTAATTACGAGCAGTACTTC. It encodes CASSVNYEQYF.

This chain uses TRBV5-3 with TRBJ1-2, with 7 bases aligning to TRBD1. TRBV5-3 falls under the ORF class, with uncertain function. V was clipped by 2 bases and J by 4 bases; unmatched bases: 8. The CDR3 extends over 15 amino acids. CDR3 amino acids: CARSLGTEKGYGYTF. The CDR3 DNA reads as TGTGCCAGAAGCTTAGGGACAGAGAAGGGCTATGGCTACACCTTC.